Shown below are 11 T cell receptor beta chains from a single sample sequenced in a study of read filtering for tumor transcriptome and immune sequencing. This library used 300 to 500 ng RNA and molecular barcoded adaptors spanning alpha/delta and beta/gamma chains. TCRdb re-called the reads through MiXCR, storing one row per CDR3 protein. This sample has 85,000 to 100,000 distinct CDR3 sequences; 20% to 25% occur once, and the top ten carry more than 9.5%. The source material was a population of CD138-negative cells sorted from bone marrow. These receptors were obtained from a donor older than 35 with multiple myeloma.

This clonotype has ten or more counts. V and J are TRBV13 and TRBJ2-5; 10 bases agree with TRBD2. Germline assignment: CDR1 PRHDT and CDR2 FYEKMQ (reference sequence). The CDR3 length is 14 residues. V shed 5 bases, J shed 6 bases, and the junction held 6 bases outside the gene matches. The CDR3 nucleotides read TGTGCCAGCAGCCCCGGACTAGCGGTCCAGACCCAGTACTTC. Amino acid sequence: CASSPGLAVQTQYF.

This clonotype came up many times. The chain joins TRBV19 to TRBJ2-1; 7 bases agree with TRBD1. Per germline, CDR1 LNHDA and CDR2 SQIVND (reference sequence). The CDR3 covers 16 residues. V gave up 4 bases and J gave up 3 bases; unmatched junction bases: 9. Here the CDR3 reads CASSRGQSASYNEQFF. The CDR3 nucleotides are TGTGCCAGTAGTAGGGGACAGTCGGCTAGCTACAATGAGCAGTTCTTC.

This clonotype was counted at least ten times. The chain combines TRBV5-5 with TRBJ2-2; 8 positions match TRBD1. The length of the CDR3 is 14 residues. V trimming: 4 bases; J trimming: 7 bases; junction bases outside the gene matches: 6. Germline loops: CDR1 SGHKS, CDR2 YYEKEE (reference sequence). The CDR3 loop is CASSIGQGYGELFF. CDR3 in DNA: TGTGCCAGCAGCATAGGACAGGGCTACGGGGAGCTGTTTTTT. Full variable domain (outside the CDR3, taken from reference TRBV5-5 and TRBJ2-2): DAGVTQSPTHLIKTRGQQVTLRCSPISGHKSVSWYQQVLGQGPQFIFQYYEKEERGRGNFPDRFSARQFPNYSSELNVNALLLGDSALYLCASSIGQGYGELFFGEGSRLTVL.

Written as DNA, the CDR3 is TGTGCCACCAGTGTTAACGGTGAGACCCAGTACTTC. This sequence encodes CATSVNGETQYF. The genes are TRBV24-1 and TRBJ2-5; D unclear. CDR1 and CDR2 (germline): KGHDR, SFDVKD. V lost 5 bases and J 5 bases, leaving 8 bases between the germline ends. The CDR3 spans 12 residues.

This clonotype was picked up many times. The V and J genes are TRBV2 and TRBJ2-5; D is unresolved. This CDR3 region has 12 residues. With 7 bases removed from V and 5 bases from J, the gap between germline ends came to 11 bases. Per the germline V gene, CDR1 is SNHLY and CDR2 is FYNNEI. CDR3 residues: CASTRATETQYF. In DNA, the CDR3 is TGTGCCAGCACTAGGGCCACGGAGACCCAGTACTTC.

This clonotype appeared many times. The chain combines TRBV4-2 with TRBJ2-6; D remains ambiguous. Deletions cut 1 base from V and 0 bases from J, with 10 bases between. This CDR3 has 17 amino acids. Looked up from germline, CDR1 is LGHNA and CDR2 is YNFKEQ. The CDR3 loop reads CASSQGPAASGANVLTF. CDR3 DNA: TGTGCCAGCAGCCAAGGGCCGGCAGCCTCTGGGGCCAACGTCCTGACTTTC.

This clonotype was seen many times. V gene TRBV13 combines with J gene TRBJ1-6; D is unresolved. Trimming shortened V by 3 bases and J by 5 bases, and 20 bases separated the two germline ends. This CDR3 is 18 amino acids long. Germline CDR1 reads PRHDT; CDR2 reads FYEKMQ (reference sequence). CDR3 loop: CASSLSPGPSINNSPLHF. The CDR3 DNA reads as TGTGCCAGCAGCTTGTCCCCGGGCCCTAGCATCAATAATTCACCCCTCCACTTT.

This chain joins TRBV19 and TRBJ2-4; D assignment may be TRBD1 or TRBD2 (5 bases each). CDR3 length: 16 residues. The germline gives CDR1 LNHDA, CDR2 SQIVND (reference sequence). V was clipped by 3 bases and J by 0 bases, with 12 bases between them. CDR3 sequence reads: CASSISGQLAKNIQYF. CDR3 DNA: TGTGCCAGTAGTATCTCGGGGCAGCTAGCCAAAAACATTCAGTACTTC.

J is TRBJ2-3 and V is TRBV19; 9 bases fit TRBD1. Trimming removed 5 bases from V and 6 bases from J; junction bases left unmatched: 6. This CDR3 region has 14 residues. The germline V gene has CDR1 LNHDA and CDR2 SQIVND (reference sequence). CDR3: CASSFRQGVDTQYF. CDR3 coding DNA: TGTGCCAGTAGTTTTCGACAGGGGGTTGATACGCAGTATTTT.

For this clonotype: A much bigger clone sits one base away, suggesting this may be a read error. This sequence joins TRBV7-2 and TRBJ2-2; weak D call: TRBD2 (6 bases). CDR1 and CDR2 from the germline V gene are SGHTA and FQGNSA. This CDR3 is 16 amino acids long. The CDR3 region is CASSLMMGKKGGEPFF. CDR3 DNA: TGTGCCAGCAGCCTAATGATGGGGAAAAAGGGCGGGGAGCCGTTTTTT.

This clonotype was seen only once. A single base separates this from a much larger clone, so it may be a read error. The CDR3, as DNA: TGTGCCAGCAGCACGACGGTACGGGCCTACAATGAGCAGTTCTTC. Translation gives CASSTTVRAYNEQFF. This chain joins TRBV2 and TRBJ2-1, with unresolved D. This CDR3 contains 15 residues. Germline loops: CDR1 SNHLY, CDR2 FYNNEI. The V gene lost 6 bases and the J gene lost 2 bases, with 14 bases spanning the gap.